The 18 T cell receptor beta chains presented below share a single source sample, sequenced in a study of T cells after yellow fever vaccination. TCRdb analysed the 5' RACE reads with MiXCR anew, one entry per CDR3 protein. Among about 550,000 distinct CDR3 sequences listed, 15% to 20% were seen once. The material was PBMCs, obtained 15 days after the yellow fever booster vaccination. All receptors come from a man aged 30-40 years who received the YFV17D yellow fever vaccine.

DNA of the CDR3: TGTGCCAGCAGGGTAGCGGGAGGGGAGACCCAGTACTTC. Translation: CASRVAGGETQYF. This chain connects TRBV7-2 to TRBJ2-5; 11 bases are shared with TRBD2. There are 13 residues in the CDR3. Germline CDR1 and CDR2: SGHTA and FQGNSA. V dropped 6 bases and J dropped 5; count of bases not matched to a gene: 2. Full variable domain (remainder filled in from reference TRBV7-2 and TRBJ2-5): GAGVSQSPSNKVTEKGKDVELRCDPISGHTALYWYRQSLGQGLEFLIYFQGNSAPDKSGLPSDRFSAERTGGSVSTLTIQRTQQEDSAVYLCASRVAGGETQYFGPGTRLLVL.

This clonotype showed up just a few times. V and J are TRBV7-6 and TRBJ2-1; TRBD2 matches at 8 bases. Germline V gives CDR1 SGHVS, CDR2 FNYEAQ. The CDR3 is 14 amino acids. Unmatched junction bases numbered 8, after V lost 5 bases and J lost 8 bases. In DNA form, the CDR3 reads TGTGCCAGCAGCGACCCGGGACTAGTCGATGAGCAGTTCTTC. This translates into CASSDPGLVDEQFF.

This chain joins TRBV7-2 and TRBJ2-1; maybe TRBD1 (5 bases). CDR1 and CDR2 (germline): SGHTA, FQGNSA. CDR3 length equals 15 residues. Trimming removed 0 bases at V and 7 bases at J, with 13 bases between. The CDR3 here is CASSLAVGQGNEQFF. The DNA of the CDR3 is TGTGCCAGCAGCTTAGCTGTTGGGCAGGGAAATGAGCAGTTCTTC.

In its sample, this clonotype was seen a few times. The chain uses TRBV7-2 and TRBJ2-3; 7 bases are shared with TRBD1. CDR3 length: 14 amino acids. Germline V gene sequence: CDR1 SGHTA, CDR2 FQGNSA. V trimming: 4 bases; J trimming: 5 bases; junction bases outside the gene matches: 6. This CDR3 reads CASSWTGARDTQYF. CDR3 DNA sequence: TGTGCCAGCAGCTGGACAGGTGCAAGAGATACGCAGTATTTT.

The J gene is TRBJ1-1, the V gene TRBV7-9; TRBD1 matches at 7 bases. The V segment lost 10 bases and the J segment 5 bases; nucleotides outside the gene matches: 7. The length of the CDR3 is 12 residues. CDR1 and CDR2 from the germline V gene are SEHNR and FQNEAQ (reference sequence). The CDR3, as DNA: TGTGCCATTGGGACAGTGAGAACTGAAGCTTTCTTT. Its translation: CAIGTVRTEAFF.

CDR3: CASSFRVNEKLFF. In DNA, the CDR3 is TGTGCCAGCAGTTTTCGGGTAAATGAAAAACTGTTTTTT. The chain carries TRBV27 and TRBJ1-4; D gene uncertain. CDR3 size: 13 residues. V dropped 3 bases and J dropped 5 bases, with 7 bases sitting between them. Germline CDR1 reads MNHEY; CDR2 reads SMNVEV (reference sequence).

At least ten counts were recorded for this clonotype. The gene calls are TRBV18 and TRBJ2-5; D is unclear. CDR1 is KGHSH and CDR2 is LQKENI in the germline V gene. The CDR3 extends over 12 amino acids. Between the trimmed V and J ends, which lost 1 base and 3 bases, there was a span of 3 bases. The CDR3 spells CASSPREETQYF. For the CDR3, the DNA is TGTGCCAGCTCACCACGGGAAGAGACCCAGTACTTC.

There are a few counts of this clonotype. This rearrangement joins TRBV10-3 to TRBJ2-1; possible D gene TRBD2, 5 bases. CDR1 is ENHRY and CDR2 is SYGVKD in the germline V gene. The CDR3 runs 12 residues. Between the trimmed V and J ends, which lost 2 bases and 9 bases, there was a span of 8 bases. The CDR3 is CAISEGEIEQFF. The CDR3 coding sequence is TGTGCCATCAGTGAGGGGGAGATTGAGCAGTTCTTC.

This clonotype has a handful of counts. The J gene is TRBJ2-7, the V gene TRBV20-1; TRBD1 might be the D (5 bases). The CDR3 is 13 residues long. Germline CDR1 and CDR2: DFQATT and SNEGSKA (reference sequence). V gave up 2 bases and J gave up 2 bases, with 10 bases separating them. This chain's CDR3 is CSARKDTTYEQYF. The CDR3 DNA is TGCAGTGCTAGAAAGGACACCACCTACGAGCAGTACTTC.

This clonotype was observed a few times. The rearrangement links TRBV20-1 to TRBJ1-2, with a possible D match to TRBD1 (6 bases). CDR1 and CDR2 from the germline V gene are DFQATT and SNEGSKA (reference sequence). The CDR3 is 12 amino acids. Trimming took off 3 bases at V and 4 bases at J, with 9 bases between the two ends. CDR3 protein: CSARDSRYGYTF. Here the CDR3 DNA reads TGCAGTGCTAGGGACAGCCGCTATGGCTACACCTTC.

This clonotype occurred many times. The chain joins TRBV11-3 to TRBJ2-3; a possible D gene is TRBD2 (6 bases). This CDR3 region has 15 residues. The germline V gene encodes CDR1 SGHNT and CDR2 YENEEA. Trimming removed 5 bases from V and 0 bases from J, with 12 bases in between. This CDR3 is CASSEGRISTDTQYF. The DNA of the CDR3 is TGTGCCAGCAGCGAAGGGAGGATAAGCACAGATACGCAGTATTTT.

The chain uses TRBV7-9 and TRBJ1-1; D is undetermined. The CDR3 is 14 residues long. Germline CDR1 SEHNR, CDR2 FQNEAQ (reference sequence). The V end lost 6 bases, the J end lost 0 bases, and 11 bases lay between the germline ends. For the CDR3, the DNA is TGTGCCAGCAGGCCCGTGGGCATGAACACTGAAGCTTTCTTT. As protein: CASRPVGMNTEAFF.

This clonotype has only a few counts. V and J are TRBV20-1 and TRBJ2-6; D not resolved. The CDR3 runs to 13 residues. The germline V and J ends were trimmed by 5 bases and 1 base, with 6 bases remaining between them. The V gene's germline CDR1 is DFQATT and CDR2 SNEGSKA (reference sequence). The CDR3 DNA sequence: TGCAGTGCTTTTCTGTCTGGGGCCAACGTCCTGACTTTC. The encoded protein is CSAFLSGANVLTF.

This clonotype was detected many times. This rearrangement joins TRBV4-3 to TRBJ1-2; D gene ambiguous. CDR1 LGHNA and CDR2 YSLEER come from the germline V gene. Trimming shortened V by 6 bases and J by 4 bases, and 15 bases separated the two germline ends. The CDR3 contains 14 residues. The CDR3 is CASSPKRAVYGYTF. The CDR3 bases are TGCGCCAGCAGTCCAAAAAGGGCAGTCTATGGCTACACCTTC.

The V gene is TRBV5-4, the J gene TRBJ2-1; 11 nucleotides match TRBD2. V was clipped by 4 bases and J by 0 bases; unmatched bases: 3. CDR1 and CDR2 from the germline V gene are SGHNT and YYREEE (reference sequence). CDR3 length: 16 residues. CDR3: CASSMGLAVSYNEQFF. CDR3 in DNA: TGTGCCAGCAGCATGGGACTAGCGGTCTCCTACAATGAGCAGTTCTTC.

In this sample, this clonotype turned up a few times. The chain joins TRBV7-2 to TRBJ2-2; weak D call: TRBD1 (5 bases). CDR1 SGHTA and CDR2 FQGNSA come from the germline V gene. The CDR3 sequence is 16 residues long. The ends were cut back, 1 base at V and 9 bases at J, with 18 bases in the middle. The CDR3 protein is CASSLGQGALGRELFF. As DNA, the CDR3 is TGTGCCAGCAGCTTAGGTCAGGGCGCATTGGGCCGGGAGCTGTTTTTT.

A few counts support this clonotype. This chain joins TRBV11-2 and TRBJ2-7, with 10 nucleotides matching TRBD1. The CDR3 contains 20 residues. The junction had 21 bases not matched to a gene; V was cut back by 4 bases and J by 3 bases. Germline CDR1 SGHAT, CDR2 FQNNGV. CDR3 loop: CASSSTVLFSRDRGIYEQYF. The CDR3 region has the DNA TGTGCCAGCAGCTCGACTGTCCTTTTCTCCCGGGACAGGGGTATCTACGAGCAGTACTTC.

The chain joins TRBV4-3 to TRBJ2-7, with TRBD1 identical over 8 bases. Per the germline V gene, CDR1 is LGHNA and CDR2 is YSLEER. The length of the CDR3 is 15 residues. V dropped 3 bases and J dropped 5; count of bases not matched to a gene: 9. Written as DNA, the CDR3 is TGCGCCAGCAGCCAGCTCGGGACAGGAAAGGACGAGCAGTACTTC. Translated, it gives CASSQLGTGKDEQYF.